The clone carrying this T cell receptor (beta chain) was counted a single time. The target antigen is unknown. The data stem from a study of T cell responses to AZD1222 COVID-19 vaccine. Findings and caveats of the study: Donors were largely white British and mainly female; clonal diversity was possibly underestimated.

The CDR3 loop spans 15 amino acids. Deletions cut 2 bases from V and 5 bases from J, with 13 bases between. The germline V gene encodes CDR1 SGHTA and CDR2 FQGNSA. The method was immunoSEQ multiplex PCR; TCRdb's version includes in-frame clones alone and lacks a portion of them. The data contain under 150,000 clones, about 89% of them singletons. The chain couples TRBV7-2 to TRBJ1-5; no firm D call. Sequences were derived from peripheral blood, sampled 28 days after the second AZD1222 dose. This sequence was found in an adult who received the AZD1222 COVID-19 vaccine. CDR3 amino acids: CASSLYGRVDQPQHF. CDR3 sequence (DNA): TGTGCCAGCAGCTTATACGGGAGGGTGGATCAGCCCCAGCATTTT.